This T cell receptor beta chain was obtained from a study of T cells in Graves' hyperthyroidism and ophthalmopathy. Trimming pared 5 bases from V and 7 bases from J, leaving 15 bases between. This CDR3 has 14 amino acids. Germline V gene sequence: CDR1 MNHEY, CDR2 SVGAGI. Amplified TCR beta CDR3 regions derived from RNA transcripts. HTBI primers were the set used in a first-round RT-PCR of the TCR CDR3. A single record per CDR3 protein comes from TCRdb applying MiXCR to the multiplex PCR reads. The repertoire includes 600,000 to 700,000 distinct CDR3 sequences, 40% to 55% of them detected once, and approximately 6.8% sits in the top ten.

The source material was peripheral blood or thyroid tissue (not recorded which). The clonotype was recovered from an adult man with Graves' disease, either hyperthyroidism or ophthalmopathy (not recorded which). The chain uses TRBV6-5 and TRBJ1-5, with D perhaps TRBD1 (5 bases). CDR3 sequence: CASSASRVNQPQHF. The CDR3 DNA is TGTGCCAGCAGTGCCTCCAGGGTAAACCAGCCCCAGCATTTT.